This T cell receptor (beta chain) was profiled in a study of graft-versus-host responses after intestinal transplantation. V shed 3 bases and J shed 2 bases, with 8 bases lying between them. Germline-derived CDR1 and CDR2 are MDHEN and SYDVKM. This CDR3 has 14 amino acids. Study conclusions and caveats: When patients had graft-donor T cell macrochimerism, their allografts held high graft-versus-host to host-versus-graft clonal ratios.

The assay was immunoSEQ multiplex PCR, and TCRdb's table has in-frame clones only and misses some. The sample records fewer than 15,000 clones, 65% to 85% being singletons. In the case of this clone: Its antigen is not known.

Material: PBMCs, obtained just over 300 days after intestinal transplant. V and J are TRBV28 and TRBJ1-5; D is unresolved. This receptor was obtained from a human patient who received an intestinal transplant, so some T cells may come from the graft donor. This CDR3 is CASSFGQGNQPQHF. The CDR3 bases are TGTGCCAGCAGTTTCGGGCAGGGCAATCAGCCCCAGCATTTT.